One T cell receptor (beta chain) is described in this entry. This sample was taken from a study of siplizumab effects on memory and regulatory T cells. Assay: immunoSEQ multiplex PCR; the TCRdb copy retains only in-frame clones and omits some. The table lists some 100,000 clones, 80% to 95% of them singletons, with over 5% in the top ten. The CDR3 spans 15 residues. The V gene's germline CDR1 is MGHDK and CDR2 SYGVNS. Trimming left V 0 bases short and J 3 bases short, with 9 bases between. The chain recombines TRBV25-1 with TRBJ2-1; D ambiguous. This receptor was taken from a human donor in good health. What was sequenced was CD8+ T cells sorted from blood. CDR3 DNA sequence: TGTGCCAGCAGTGAATACGGTAGGATCTACAATGAGCAGTTCTTC. Amino acids: CASSEYGRIYNEQFF.